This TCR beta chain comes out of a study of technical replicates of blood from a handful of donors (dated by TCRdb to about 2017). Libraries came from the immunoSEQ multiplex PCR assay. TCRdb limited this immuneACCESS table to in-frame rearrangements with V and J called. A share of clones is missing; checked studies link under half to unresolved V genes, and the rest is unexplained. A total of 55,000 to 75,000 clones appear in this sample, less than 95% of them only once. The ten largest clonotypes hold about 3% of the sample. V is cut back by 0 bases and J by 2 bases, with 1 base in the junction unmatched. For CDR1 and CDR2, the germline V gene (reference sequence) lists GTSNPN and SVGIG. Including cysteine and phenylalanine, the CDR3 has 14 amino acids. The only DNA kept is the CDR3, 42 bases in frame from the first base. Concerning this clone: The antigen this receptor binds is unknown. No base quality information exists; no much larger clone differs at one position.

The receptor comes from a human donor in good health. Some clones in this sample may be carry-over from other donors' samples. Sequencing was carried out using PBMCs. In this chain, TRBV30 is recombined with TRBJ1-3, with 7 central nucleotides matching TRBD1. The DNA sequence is TGTGCCTGGAGTGTGAGGGGGCCTGGAAACACCATATATTTT. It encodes CAWSVRGPGNTIYF. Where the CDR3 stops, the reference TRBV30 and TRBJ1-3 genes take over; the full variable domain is SQTIHQWPATLVQPVGSPLSLECTVEGTSNPNLYWYRQAAGRGLQLLFYSVGIGQISSEVPQNLSASRPQDRQFILSSKKLLLSDSGFYLCAWSVRGPGNTIYFGEGSWLTVV.